This is a list of T cell receptor beta chains from one sample in a study of control samples from healthy donors and cancer patients. Generated by immunoSEQ multiplex PCR, the TCRdb table keeps only in-frame clones and is missing some. The table lists some 210,000 clones, approximately 90% of them singletons, with 1.8% in the top ten. Source material: blood. The receptor set was obtained from a man aged 25-45 years in good health. Each CDR3 is given with its conserved first and last residue. Fields, in order: clone size, D gene, V gene, J gene, CDR3 DNA, CDR3 protein. The D gene is left open where the match is weak. Some rows mark clone size as missing; the rest say once, few, many or name a class of expanded clone.

size: NA
D: NA
V: TRBV25-1
J: TRBJ1-2
DNA: TGTGCCAGCAGTGATGGGTTTCGATTAGATGGCTACACCTTC
CDR3: CASSDGFRLDGYTF

size: NA
D: NA
V: TRBV3-1/TRBV3-2
J: TRBJ1-4
DNA: TGTGCCAGCAGCCGGCCAGATGGGAGAGAAAAACTGTTTTTT
CDR3: CASSRPDGREKLFF

size: once
D: TRBD1
V: TRBV7-8
J: TRBJ1-2
DNA: TGTGCCAGCAGCCCCGGGACAGGGGACTATGGCTACACCTTC
CDR3: CASSPGTGDYGYTF

size: NA
D: TRBD1
V: TRBV27
J: TRBJ1-2
DNA: TGTGCCAGCAGTCCCCTCCGACAGGGGACTGGCTACACCTTC
CDR3: CASSPLRQGTGYTF

size: NA
D: NA
V: TRBV15
J: TRBJ1-1
DNA: TGTGCCACCAGCAGAGATCTAGCAGCGAACACTGAAGCTTTCTTT
CDR3: CATSRDLAANTEAFF

size: NA
D: TRBD1
V: TRBV4-2
J: TRBJ2-1
DNA: TGTGCCAGCAGCCCGCCCTCCAGGGGGTCCTACAATGAGCAGTTCTTC
CDR3: CASSPPSRGSYNEQFF

size: NA
D: NA
V: TRBV7-8
J: TRBJ2-7
DNA: TGTGCCAGCAGCTTAGGACGACCCTACGAGCAGTACTTC
CDR3: CASSLGRPYEQYF

size: NA
D: TRBD1
V: TRBV28
J: TRBJ1-4
DNA: TGTGCCAGCCACACAGGGGGCGAGGAAAAACTGTTTTTT
CDR3: CASHTGGEEKLFF

size: NA
D: NA
V: TRBV7-2
J: TRBJ2-3
DNA: TGTGCCAGCAGCTTAGAGCTAGCCCGGCCCATGGATACGCAGTATTTT
CDR3: CASSLELARPMDTQYF

size: NA
D: NA
V: TRBV19
J: TRBJ1-1
DNA: TGTGCCAGTAGTCGTGCCGGGACGAACACTGAAGCTTTCTTT
CDR3: CASSRAGTNTEAFF

size: NA
D: NA
V: TRBV27
J: TRBJ1-1
DNA: TGTGCCAGCAGTTATGGCCTCCGGGCGAACACTGAAGCTTTCTTT
CDR3: CASSYGLRANTEAFF

size: NA
D: TRBD1
V: TRBV3-1/TRBV3-2
J: TRBJ1-2
DNA: TGTGCCAGCAGCCAAGACGCAGGGGGCCGGGGCTACACCTTC
CDR3: CASSQDAGGRGYTF

size: NA
D: NA
V: TRBV9
J: TRBJ2-3
DNA: TGTGCCAGCAGCGTCACAGAACGCACAGATACGCAGTATTTT
CDR3: CASSVTERTDTQYF

size: once
D: NA
V: TRBV15
J: TRBJ2-1
DNA: TGTGCCACCAGCAGAGACAGGGGCCCCTACAATGAGCAGTTCTTC
CDR3: CATSRDRGPYNEQFF

size: NA
D: NA
V: TRBV2
J: TRBJ1-5
DNA: TGTGCCAGCGGCACAGGGAGGGGCAATCAGCCCCAGCATTTT
CDR3: CASGTGRGNQPQHF

size: NA
D: NA
V: TRBV20-1
J: TRBJ1-1
DNA: TGCAGTGCAAGTAAAAACGGACCAAGGAACACTGAAGCTTTCTTT
CDR3: CSASKNGPRNTEAFF

size: once
D: NA
V: TRBV27
J: TRBJ1-2
DNA: TGTGCCAGCAGCGCATGGCCAGATGGCTACACCTTC
CDR3: CASSAWPDGYTF

size: NA
D: TRBD1
V: TRBV27
J: TRBJ2-7
DNA: TGTGCCAGCAGTTCACGGACAGGGGGCTTCTACGAGCAGTACTTC
CDR3: CASSSRTGGFYEQYF

size: NA
D: TRBD1
V: TRBV11-3
J: TRBJ2-7
DNA: TGTGCCAGCAGCACCCGGGACAGGGGGGACGAGCAGTACTTC
CDR3: CASSTRDRGDEQYF

size: NA
D: TRBD1
V: TRBV7-6
J: TRBJ1-1
DNA: TGTGCCAGCAGCCCTCCTGGGACAGGGAACACTGAAGCTTTCTTT
CDR3: CASSPPGTGNTEAFF

size: NA
D: TRBD1
V: TRBV19
J: TRBJ1-2
DNA: TGTGCCAGTAGTATAATCGACAGGGACCATAACTATGGCTACACCTTC
CDR3: CASSIIDRDHNYGYTF

size: NA
D: NA
V: TRBV3-1/TRBV3-2
J: TRBJ1-2
DNA: TGTGCCAGCAGCCAAGAAGGCCCGGGGATGCGTGGCTACACCTTC
CDR3: CASSQEGPGMRGYTF

size: NA
D: NA
V: TRBV4-1
J: TRBJ1-5
DNA: TGCGCCAGCAGCCATCAGGCCAATCAGCCCCAGCATTTT
CDR3: CASSHQANQPQHF

size: NA
D: NA
V: TRBV12-5
J: TRBJ2-2
DNA: TGTGCTAGTGGGGGACAAGGGACGAACACCGGGGAGCTGTTTTTT
CDR3: CASGGQGTNTGELFF

size: NA
D: NA
V: TRBV14
J: TRBJ1-4
DNA: TGTGCCAGCAGCCGACGGGACCCAAATGAAAAACTGTTTTTT
CDR3: CASSRRDPNEKLFF

size: NA
D: TRBD2
V: TRBV2
J: TRBJ2-1
DNA: TGTGCCAGCAGGGGGACTAGCGGGGGGAATGAGCAGTTCTTC
CDR3: CASRGTSGGNEQFF

size: NA
D: TRBD2
V: TRBV6-2/TRBV6-3
J: TRBJ2-1
DNA: TGTGCCAGCAGTTACGGGACTAGCGTATCCCATGAGCAGTTCTTC
CDR3: CASSYGTSVSHEQFF

size: NA
D: NA
V: TRBV3-1/TRBV3-2
J: TRBJ1-1
DNA: TGTGCCAGCAGCCAAGGGGCACGGTATGAAGCTTTCTTT
CDR3: CASSQGARYEAFF

size: NA
D: NA
V: TRBV3-1/TRBV3-2
J: TRBJ2-6
DNA: TGTGCCAGCAGTGGCCCGCTCTCTGGGGCCAACGTCCTGACTTTC
CDR3: CASSGPLSGANVLTF

size: NA
D: NA
V: TRBV6-5
J: TRBJ2-1
DNA: TGTGCCAGCACCTCCGGGACCCGTAGTAAGAATGAGCAGTTCTTC
CDR3: CASTSGTRSKNEQFF

size: NA
D: NA
V: TRBV19
J: TRBJ1-2
DNA: TGTGCCAGTAAGGCGAGGTCTAACTATGGCTACACCTTC
CDR3: CASKARSNYGYTF

size: NA
D: NA
V: TRBV12-3/TRBV12-4
J: TRBJ2-1
DNA: TGTGCCAGCAGTTTTGGGGCCAATGAGCAGTTCTTC
CDR3: CASSFGANEQFF

size: NA
D: NA
V: TRBV5-1
J: TRBJ2-1
DNA: TGCGCCAGCAGTGGGGCGGGGCGAAATGAGCAGTTCTTC
CDR3: CASSGAGRNEQFF

size: NA
D: NA
V: TRBV7-8
J: TRBJ1-4
DNA: TGTGCCAGCAGCTTAATAGGAGGGGTCGGTGAAAAACTGTTTTTT
CDR3: CASSLIGGVGEKLFF

size: NA
D: TRBD1
V: TRBV25-1
J: TRBJ2-7
DNA: TGTGCCAGCAGTCCCCACAGCCCCCGACAGGGATCCTACGAGCAGTACTTC
CDR3: CASSPHSPRQGSYEQYF

size: NA
D: NA
V: TRBV20-1
J: TRBJ2-2
DNA: TGCAGTGCTAGTGGAGTGGACGCGAACACCGGGGAGCTGTTTTTT
CDR3: CSASGVDANTGELFF

size: NA
D: NA
V: TRBV14
J: TRBJ1-1
DNA: TGTGCCAGCAGCCATTTCGGGAAGGGCACTGAAGCTTTCTTT
CDR3: CASSHFGKGTEAFF

size: NA
D: NA
V: TRBV29-1
J: TRBJ2-7
DNA: TGCAGCGTTGAGCCCGACAACTCCTACGAGCAGTACTTC
CDR3: CSVEPDNSYEQYF

size: NA
D: NA
V: TRBV2
J: TRBJ1-4
DNA: TGTGCCAGCAGGGACCGGACAACTAATGAAAAACTGTTTTTT
CDR3: CASRDRTTNEKLFF

size: NA
D: NA
V: TRBV30
J: TRBJ2-3
DNA: TGTGCCTGGAGTGCCGGGTTTAGCACAGATACGCAGTATTTT
CDR3: CAWSAGFSTDTQYF

size: NA
D: NA
V: TRBV29-1
J: TRBJ2-7
DNA: TGCAGCGGCATCAGTCCCCGGACCTACGAGCAGTACTTC
CDR3: CSGISPRTYEQYF

size: NA
D: TRBD2
V: TRBV10-2
J: TRBJ2-1
DNA: TGCGCCAGCAGTCCGGGACTAGCGGGGGGGTACTCCTACAATGAGCAGTTCTTC
CDR3: CASSPGLAGGYSYNEQFF